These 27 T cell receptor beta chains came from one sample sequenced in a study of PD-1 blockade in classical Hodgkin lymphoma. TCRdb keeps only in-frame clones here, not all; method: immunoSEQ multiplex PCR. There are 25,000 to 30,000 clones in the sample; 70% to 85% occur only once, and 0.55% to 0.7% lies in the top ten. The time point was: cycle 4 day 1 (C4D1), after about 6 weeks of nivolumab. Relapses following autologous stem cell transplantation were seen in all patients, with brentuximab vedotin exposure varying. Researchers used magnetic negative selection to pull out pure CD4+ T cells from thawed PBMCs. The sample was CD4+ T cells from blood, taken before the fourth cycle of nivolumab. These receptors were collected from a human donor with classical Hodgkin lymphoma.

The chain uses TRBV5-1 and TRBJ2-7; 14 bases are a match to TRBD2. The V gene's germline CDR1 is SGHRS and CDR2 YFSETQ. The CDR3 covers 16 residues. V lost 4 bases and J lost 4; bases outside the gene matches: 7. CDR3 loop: CASSLGTSGSGYEQYF. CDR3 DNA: TGCGCCAGCAGCCTGGGGACTAGCGGGAGTGGTTACGAGCAGTACTTC.

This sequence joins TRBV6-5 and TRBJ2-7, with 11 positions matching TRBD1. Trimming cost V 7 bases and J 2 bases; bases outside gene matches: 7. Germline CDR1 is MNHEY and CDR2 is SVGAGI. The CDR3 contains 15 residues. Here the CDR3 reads CASTRGQGETYEQYF. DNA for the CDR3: TGTGCCAGCACTAGGGGACAGGGGGAAACCTACGAGCAGTACTTC.

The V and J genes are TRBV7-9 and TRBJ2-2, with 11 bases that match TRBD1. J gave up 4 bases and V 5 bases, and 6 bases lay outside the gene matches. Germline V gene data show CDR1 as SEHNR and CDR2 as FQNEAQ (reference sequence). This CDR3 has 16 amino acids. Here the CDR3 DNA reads TGTGCCAGCAGCAACCGGGACAGGGGGACCACCGGGGAGCTGTTTTTT. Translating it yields CASSNRDRGTTGELFF.

CDR3 residues: CASSSLTGPNEQFF. CDR3 sequence (DNA): TGTGCCAGCAGTTCGCTGACAGGCCCCAATGAGCAGTTCTTC. The V call is TRBV6-6, the J call TRBJ2-1, with D perhaps TRBD1 (6 bases). CDR1 and CDR2 (germline): MNHNY, SVGAGI (reference sequence). V gave up 4 bases and J gave up 6 bases, with 13 bases separating them. The CDR3 runs 14 residues.

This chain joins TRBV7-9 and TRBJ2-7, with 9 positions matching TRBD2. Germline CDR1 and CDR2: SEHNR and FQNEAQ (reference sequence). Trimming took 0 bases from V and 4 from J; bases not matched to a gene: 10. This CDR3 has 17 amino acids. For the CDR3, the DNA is TGTGCCAGCAGCTTAGCGCGAGTAGCGGGAGTACCTTACGAGCAGTACTTC. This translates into CASSLARVAGVPYEQYF.

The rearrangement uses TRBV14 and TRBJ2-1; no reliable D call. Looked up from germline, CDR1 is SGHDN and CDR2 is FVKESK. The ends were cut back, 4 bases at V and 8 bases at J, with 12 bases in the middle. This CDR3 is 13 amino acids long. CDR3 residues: CASSLQDGDEQFF. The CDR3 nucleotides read TGTGCCAGCAGCCTCCAGGATGGCGATGAGCAGTTCTTC.

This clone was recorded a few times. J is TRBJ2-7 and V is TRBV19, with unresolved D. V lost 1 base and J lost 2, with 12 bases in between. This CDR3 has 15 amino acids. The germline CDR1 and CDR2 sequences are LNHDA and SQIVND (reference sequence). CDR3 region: CASSIAILGPYEQYF. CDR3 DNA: TGTGCCAGTAGTATAGCGATCCTAGGGCCCTACGAGCAGTACTTC.

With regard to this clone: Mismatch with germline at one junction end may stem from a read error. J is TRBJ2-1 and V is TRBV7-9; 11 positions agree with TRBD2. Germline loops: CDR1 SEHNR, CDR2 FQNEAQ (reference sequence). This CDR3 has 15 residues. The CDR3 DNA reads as TGTGCCAGCAGCGTAGCGGGGGGGATCCACAATGAGCAGTTCTTC. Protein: CASSVAGGIHNEQFF.

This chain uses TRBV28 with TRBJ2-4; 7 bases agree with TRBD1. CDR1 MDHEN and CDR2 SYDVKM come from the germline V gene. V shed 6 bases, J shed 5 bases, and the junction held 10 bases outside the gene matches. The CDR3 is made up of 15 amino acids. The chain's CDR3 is CASRFRLTGENIQYF. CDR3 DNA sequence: TGTGCCAGCAGATTCCGACTCACAGGGGAAAACATTCAGTACTTC.

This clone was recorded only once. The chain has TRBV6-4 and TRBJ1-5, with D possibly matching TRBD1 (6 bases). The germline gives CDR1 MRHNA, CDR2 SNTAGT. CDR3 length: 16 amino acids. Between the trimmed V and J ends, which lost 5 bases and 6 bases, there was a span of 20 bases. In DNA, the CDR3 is TGTGCCAGCAGTTCATCTCCGGGACAATCGGGTCAGCCCCAGCATTTT. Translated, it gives CASSSSPGQSGQPQHF.

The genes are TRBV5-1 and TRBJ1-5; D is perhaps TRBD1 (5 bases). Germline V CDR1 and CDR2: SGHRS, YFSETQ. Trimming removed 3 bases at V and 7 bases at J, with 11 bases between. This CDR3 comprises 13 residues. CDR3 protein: CASSWAGEQPQHF. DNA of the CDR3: TGCGCCAGCAGCTGGGCGGGGGAACAGCCCCAGCATTTT.

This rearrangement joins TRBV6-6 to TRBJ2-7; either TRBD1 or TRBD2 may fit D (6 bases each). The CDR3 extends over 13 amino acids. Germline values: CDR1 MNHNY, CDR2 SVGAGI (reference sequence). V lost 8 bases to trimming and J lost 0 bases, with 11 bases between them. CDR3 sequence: CASGGPSSYEQYF. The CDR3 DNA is TGTGCCAGCGGGGGGCCGAGCTCCTACGAGCAGTACTTC.

The CDR3 loop reads CASRRNRGLETQYF. CDR3 nucleotides: TGTGCCAGCAGACGGAACAGGGGGCTAGAGACCCAGTACTTC. The chain employs TRBV6-5 and TRBJ2-5, with TRBD1 matching over 9 bases. After removal of 6 bases from V and 4 bases from J, the junction contained 6 bases not matched to a gene. Germline values: CDR1 MNHEY, CDR2 SVGAGI. The CDR3 is 14 residues long.

The CDR3 sequence is CASSQDPNRDNQPQHF. The CDR3 DNA follows: TGCGCCAGCAGCCAAGACCCCAACAGGGACAATCAGCCCCAGCATTTT. This rearrangement joins TRBV4-1 to TRBJ1-5; D might be TRBD1 (6 bases). This CDR3 contains 16 residues. Germline V CDR1 and CDR2: MGHRA, YSYEKL. V shed 0 bases and J shed 3 bases, with 12 bases lying between them.

CDR3 sequence (DNA): TGTGCCAGCTCACCACTTCGGGGGTTTTCCTACGAGCAGTACTTC. It codes for CASSPLRGFSYEQYF. V usage is TRBV18 and J usage is TRBJ2-7; weak D call: TRBD2 (6 bases). Trimming cost V 1 base and J 1 base, with 11 bases left between them. The CDR3 consists of 15 residues. The germline CDR1 and CDR2 sequences are KGHSH and LQKENI.

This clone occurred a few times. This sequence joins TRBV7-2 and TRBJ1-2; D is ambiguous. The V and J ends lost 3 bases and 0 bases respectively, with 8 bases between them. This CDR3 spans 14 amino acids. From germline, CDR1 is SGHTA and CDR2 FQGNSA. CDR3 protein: CASSLDIANYGYTF. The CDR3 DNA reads TGTGCCAGCAGCTTGGATATCGCTAACTATGGCTACACCTTC.

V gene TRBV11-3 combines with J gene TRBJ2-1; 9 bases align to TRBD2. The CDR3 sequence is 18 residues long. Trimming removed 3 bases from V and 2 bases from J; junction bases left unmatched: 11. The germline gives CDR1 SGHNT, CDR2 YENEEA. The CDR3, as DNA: TGTGCCAGCAGCTTGGATCCCCCGACTAGCGGAGCCTACAATGAGCAGTTCTTC. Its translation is CASSLDPPTSGAYNEQFF.

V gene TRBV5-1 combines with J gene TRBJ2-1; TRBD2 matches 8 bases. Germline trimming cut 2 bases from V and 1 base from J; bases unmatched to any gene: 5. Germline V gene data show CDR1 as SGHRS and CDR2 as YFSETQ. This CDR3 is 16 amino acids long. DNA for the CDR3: TGCGCCAGCAGCTTTTCCACGGGGGGGTCCTACAATGAGCAGTTCTTC. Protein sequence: CASSFSTGGSYNEQFF.

CDR3 nucleotides: TGTGCCAGCAGCGAACGGACAGCCCATAGGCAGTACTTC. Translation gives CASSERTAHRQYF. The chain is built from TRBV6-5 and TRBJ2-7; tentative D call: TRBD1 (6 bases). This CDR3 comprises 13 residues. Between the trimmed V and J ends, which lost 6 bases and 9 bases, there was a span of 18 bases. Germline values: CDR1 MNHEY, CDR2 SVGAGI.

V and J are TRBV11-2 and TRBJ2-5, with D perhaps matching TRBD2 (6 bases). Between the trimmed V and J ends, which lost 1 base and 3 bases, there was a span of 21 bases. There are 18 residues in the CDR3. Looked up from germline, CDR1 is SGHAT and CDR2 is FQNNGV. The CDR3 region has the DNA TGTGCCAGCAGCTTAGTTGGGTCCGGGACTCCGAAGAAAGAGACCCAGTACTTC. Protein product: CASSLVGSGTPKKETQYF.

The CDR3 region is CASSDSIRGQGGVSPLHF. In DNA, the CDR3 is TGTGCCAGCAGCGACAGTATCCGGGGCCAGGGTGGGGTTTCACCCCTCCACTTT. This sequence joins TRBV7-2 and TRBJ1-6; possible D gene TRBD1, 5 bases. The CDR3 covers 18 residues. CDR1 is SGHTA and CDR2 is FQGNSA in the germline V gene. Trimming took 5 bases from V and 9 from J, leaving 26 bases between them.

Written as DNA, the CDR3 is TGTGCCAGCAGTCCCGGGGTAGGAGAGACCCAGTACTTC. Translation gives CASSPGVGETQYF. The chain uses TRBV6-5 and TRBJ2-5; D is perhaps TRBD2 (5 bases). Germline values: CDR1 MNHEY, CDR2 SVGAGI. The CDR3 runs 13 residues. V was trimmed by 5 bases and J by 4 bases, leaving 11 bases between them.

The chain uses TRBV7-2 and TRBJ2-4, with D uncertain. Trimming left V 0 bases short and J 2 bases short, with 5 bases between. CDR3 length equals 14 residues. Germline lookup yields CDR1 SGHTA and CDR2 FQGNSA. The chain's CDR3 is CASSLAGSKNIQYF. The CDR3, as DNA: TGTGCCAGCAGCTTAGCGGGGTCCAAAAACATTCAGTACTTC.

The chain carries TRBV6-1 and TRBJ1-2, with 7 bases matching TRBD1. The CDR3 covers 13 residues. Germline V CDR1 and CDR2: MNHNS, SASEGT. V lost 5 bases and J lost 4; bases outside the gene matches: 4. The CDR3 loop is CASSPDRAYGYTF. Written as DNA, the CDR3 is TGTGCCAGCAGTCCTGACAGGGCCTATGGCTACACCTTC.

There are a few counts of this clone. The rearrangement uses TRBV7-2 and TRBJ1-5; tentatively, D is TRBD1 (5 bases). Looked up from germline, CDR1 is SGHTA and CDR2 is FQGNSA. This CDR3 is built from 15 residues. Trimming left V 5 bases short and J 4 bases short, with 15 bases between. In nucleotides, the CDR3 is TGTGCCAGCAGCCGGATGGGACCGCTGAATCAGCCCCAGCATTTT. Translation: CASSRMGPLNQPQHF.

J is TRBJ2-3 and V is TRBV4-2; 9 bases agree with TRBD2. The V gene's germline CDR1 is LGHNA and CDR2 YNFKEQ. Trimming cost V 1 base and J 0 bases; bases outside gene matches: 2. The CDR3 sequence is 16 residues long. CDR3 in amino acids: CASSQVAGESTDTQYF. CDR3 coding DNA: TGTGCCAGCAGCCAAGTAGCGGGGGAAAGCACAGATACGCAGTATTTT.

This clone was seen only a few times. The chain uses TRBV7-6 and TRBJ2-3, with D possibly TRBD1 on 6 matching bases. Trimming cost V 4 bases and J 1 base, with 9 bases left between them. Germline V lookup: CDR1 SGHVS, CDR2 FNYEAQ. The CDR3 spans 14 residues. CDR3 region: CASSYDRRTDTQYF. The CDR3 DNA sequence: TGTGCCAGCAGCTACGACAGGCGCACAGATACGCAGTATTTT.